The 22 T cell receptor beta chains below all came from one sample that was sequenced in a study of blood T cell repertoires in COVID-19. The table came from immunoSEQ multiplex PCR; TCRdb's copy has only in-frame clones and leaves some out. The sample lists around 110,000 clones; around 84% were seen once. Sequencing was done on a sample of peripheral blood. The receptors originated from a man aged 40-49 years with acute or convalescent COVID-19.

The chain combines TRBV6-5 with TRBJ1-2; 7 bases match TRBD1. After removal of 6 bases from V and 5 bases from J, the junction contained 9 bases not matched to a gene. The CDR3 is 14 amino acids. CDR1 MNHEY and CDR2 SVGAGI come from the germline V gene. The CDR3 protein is CASSRERGRYGYTF. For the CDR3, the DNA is TGTGCCAGCAGCCGTGAAAGGGGGCGGTATGGCTACACCTTC.

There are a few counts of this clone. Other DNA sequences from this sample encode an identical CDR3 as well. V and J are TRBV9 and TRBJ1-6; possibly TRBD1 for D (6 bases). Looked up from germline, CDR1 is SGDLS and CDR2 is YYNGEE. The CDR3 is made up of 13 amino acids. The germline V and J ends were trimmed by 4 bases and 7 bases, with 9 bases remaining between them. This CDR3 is CASSTTGNSPLHF. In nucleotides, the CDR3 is TGTGCCAGCAGCACAACAGGGAATTCACCCCTCCACTTT.

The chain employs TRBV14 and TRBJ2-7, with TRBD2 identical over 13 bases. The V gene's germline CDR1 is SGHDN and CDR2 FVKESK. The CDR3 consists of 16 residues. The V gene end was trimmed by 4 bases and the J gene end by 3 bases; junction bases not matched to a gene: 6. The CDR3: CASSRRLAGGFYEQYF. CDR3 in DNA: TGTGCCAGCAGCCGCAGACTAGCGGGGGGTTTCTACGAGCAGTACTTC. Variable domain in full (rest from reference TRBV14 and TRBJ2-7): EAGVTQFPSHSVIEKGQTVTLRCDPISGHDNLYWYRRVMGKEIKFLLHFVKESKQDESGMPNNRFLAERTGGTYSTLKVQPAELEDSGVYFCASSRRLAGGFYEQYFGPGTRLTVT.

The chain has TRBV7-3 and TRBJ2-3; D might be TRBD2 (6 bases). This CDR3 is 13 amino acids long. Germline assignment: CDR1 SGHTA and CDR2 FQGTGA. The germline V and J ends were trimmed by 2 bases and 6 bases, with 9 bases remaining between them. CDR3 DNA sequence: TGTGCCAGCAGCTTAGTTGCGGGGGATACGCAGTATTTT. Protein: CASSLVAGDTQYF. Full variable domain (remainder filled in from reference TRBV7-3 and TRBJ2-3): GAGVSQTPSNKVTEKGKYVELRCDPISGHTALYWYRQSLGQGPEFLIYFQGTGAADDSGLPNDRFFAVRPEGSVSTLKIQRTERGDSAVYLCASSLVAGDTQYFGPGTRLTVL.

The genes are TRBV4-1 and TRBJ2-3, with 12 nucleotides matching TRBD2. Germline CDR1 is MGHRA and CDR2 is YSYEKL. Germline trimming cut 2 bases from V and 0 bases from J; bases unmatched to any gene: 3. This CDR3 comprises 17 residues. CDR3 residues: CASSQTGTSGSTDTQYF. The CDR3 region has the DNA TGCGCCAGCAGCCAAACCGGGACTAGCGGGAGCACAGATACGCAGTATTTT.

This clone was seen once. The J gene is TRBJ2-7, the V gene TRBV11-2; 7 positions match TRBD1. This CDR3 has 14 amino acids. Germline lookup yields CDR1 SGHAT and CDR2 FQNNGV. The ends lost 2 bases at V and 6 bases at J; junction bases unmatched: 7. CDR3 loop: CASSLTQGRREQYF. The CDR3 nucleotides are TGTGCCAGCAGCTTAACACAGGGGCGACGCGAGCAGTACTTC.

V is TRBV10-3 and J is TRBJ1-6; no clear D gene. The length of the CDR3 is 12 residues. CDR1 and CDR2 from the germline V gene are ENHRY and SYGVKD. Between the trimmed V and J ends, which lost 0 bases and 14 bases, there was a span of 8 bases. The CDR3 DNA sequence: TGTGCCATCAGTGAGTCGGGCCTATCCCTCCACTTT. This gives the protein CAISESGLSLHF.

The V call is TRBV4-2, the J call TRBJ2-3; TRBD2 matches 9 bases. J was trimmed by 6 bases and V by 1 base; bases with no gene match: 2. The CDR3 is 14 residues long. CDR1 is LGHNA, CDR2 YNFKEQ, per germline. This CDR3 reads CASSQGTSDDTQYF. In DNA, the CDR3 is TGTGCCAGCAGCCAAGGGACTAGCGACGATACGCAGTATTTT.

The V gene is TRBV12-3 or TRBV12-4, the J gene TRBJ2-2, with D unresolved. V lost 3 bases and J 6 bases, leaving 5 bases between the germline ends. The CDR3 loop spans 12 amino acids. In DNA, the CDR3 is TGTGCCAGCAGTTTTATCGCCGGGGAGCTGTTTTTT. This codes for CASSFIAGELFF.

The CDR3 bases are TGTGCCAGTAGTATACGCAGGGGGTTTACCGGGGAGCTGTTTTTT. Its translation is CASSIRRGFTGELFF. J is TRBJ2-2 and V is TRBV19; 7 bases fit TRBD1. There are 15 residues in the CDR3. CDR1 is LNHDA, CDR2 SQIVND, per germline (reference sequence). V shed 2 bases and J 5 bases; nucleotides not matched to a gene: 5.

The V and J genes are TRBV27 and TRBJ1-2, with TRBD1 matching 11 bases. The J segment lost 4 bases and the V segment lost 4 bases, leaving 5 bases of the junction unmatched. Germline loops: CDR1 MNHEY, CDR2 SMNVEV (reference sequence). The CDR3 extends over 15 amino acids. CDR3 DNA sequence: TGTGCCAGCAGTTGGGGGACAGGGGGGAGCTATGGCTACACCTTC. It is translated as CASSWGTGGSYGYTF.

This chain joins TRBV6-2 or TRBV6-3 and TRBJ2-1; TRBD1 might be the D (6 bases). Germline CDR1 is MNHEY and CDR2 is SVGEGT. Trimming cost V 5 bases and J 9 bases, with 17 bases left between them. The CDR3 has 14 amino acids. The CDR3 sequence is CASSGHGQRIEQFF. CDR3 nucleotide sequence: TGTGCCAGCAGTGGACACGGACAGAGAATTGAGCAGTTCTTC.

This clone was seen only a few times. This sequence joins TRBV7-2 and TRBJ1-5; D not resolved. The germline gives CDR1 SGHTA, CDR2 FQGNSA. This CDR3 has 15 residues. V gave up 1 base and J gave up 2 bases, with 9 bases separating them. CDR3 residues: CASSLGGVGNQPQHF. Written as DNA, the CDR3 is TGTGCCAGCAGCTTAGGGGGAGTCGGCAATCAGCCCCAGCATTTT.

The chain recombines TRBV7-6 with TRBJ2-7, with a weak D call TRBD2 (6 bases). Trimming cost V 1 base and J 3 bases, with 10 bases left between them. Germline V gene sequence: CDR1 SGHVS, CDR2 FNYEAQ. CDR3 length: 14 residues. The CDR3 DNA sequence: TGTGCCAGCAGCTTAGGCCAGGGACTCTACGAGCAGTACTTC. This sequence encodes CASSLGQGLYEQYF. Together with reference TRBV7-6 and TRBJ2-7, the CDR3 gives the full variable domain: GAGVSQSPRYKVTKRGQDVALRCDPISGHVSLYWYRQALGQGPEFLTYFNYEAQQDKSGLPNDRFSAERPEGSISTLTIQRTEQRDSAMYRCASSLGQGLYEQYFGPGTRLTVT.

The CDR3 nucleotides are TGTGCCAGCAGCGTAGCTGGGCAGGAAAATTCACCCCTCCACTTT. Translated: CASSVAGQENSPLHF. V usage is TRBV9 and J usage is TRBJ1-6; D is uncertain. Trimming shortened V by 0 bases and J by 7 bases, and 11 bases separated the two germline ends. The CDR3 has 15 residues. The germline V gene encodes CDR1 SGDLS and CDR2 YYNGEE.

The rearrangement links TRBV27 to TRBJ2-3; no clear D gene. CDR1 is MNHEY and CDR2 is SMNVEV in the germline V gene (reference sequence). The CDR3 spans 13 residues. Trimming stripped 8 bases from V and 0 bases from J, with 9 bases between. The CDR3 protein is CASRRASTDTQYF. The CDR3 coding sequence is TGTGCCAGCCGGAGAGCTAGCACAGATACGCAGTATTTT.

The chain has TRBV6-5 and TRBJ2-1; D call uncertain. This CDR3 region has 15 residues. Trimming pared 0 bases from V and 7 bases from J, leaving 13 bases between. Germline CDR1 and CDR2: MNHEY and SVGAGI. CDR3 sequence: CASSYSGQVVNEQFF. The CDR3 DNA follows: TGTGCCAGCAGTTACTCTGGGCAGGTTGTTAATGAGCAGTTCTTC.

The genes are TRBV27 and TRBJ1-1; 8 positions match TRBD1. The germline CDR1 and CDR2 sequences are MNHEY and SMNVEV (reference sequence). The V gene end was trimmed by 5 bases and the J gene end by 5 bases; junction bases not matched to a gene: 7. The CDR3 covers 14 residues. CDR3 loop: CASSRQGARTEAFF. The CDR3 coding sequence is TGTGCCAGCAGTCGGCAGGGGGCAAGGACTGAAGCTTTCTTT.

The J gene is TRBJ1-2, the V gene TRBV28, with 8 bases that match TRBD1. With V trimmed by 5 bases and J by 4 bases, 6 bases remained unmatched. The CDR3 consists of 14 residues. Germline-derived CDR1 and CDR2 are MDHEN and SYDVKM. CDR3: CASSQLQGGYGYTF. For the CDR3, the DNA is TGTGCCAGCAGTCAGCTACAGGGGGGCTATGGCTACACCTTC.

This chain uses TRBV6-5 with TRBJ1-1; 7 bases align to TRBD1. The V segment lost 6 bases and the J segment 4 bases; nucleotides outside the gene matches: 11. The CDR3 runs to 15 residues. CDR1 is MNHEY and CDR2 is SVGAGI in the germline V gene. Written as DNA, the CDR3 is TGTGCCAGCAGGACCCAATTCAGGGGGGCCACTGAAGCTTTCTTT. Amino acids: CASRTQFRGATEAFF.

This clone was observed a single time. CDR3 loop: CASSQESQGRYEQYF. In DNA form, the CDR3 reads TGCGCCAGCAGCCAAGAATCCCAGGGTCGGTACGAGCAGTACTTC. The V and J genes are TRBV4-3 and TRBJ2-7, with D perhaps matching TRBD1 (5 bases). The V end was cut by 0 bases, the J end by 4 bases, with 13 bases between. CDR3 length: 15 amino acids. Germline CDR1 reads LGHNA; CDR2 reads YSLEER.

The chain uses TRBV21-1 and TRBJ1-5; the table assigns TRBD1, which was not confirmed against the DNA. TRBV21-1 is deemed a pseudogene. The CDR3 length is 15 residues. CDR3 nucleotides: TGTGCCAGCACCCAAGCGGCAACCAGCAATCAGCCCCAGCATTTT. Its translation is CASTQAATSNQPQHF.